The TCR beta chain described here comes from a study of cytomegalovirus exposure and HLA in healthy donors. Study-wide points: Previously analyzed data showed that most TCR beta V segments were productive at a frequency of about 87% or about 30%.

This clone was observed a handful of times. Its antigen is not identified. The study ran its PCR with 60 Vbeta and 13 Jbeta primers. Clones were read by immunoSEQ multiplex PCR, and TCRdb kept only the in-frame ones, dropping some. The sample yields 80,000 to 100,000 clones, about 80% seen once. The CDR3 sequence is 15 residues long. Germline V gene lookup returns CDR1 SGHNT and CDR2 YYREEE (reference sequence). Between the trimmed V and J ends, which lost 4 bases and 0 bases, there was a span of 13 bases. The V call is TRBV5-4, the J call TRBJ1-1; tentatively, D is TRBD1 (6 bases). What was sequenced was PBMCs. This sequence was found in a man aged 30 to 39 in good health and CMV-seronegative. CDR3 region: CASSPGTILNTEAFF. The CDR3 DNA follows: TGTGCCAGCAGCCCTGGGACAATTCTGAACACTGAAGCTTTCTTT.